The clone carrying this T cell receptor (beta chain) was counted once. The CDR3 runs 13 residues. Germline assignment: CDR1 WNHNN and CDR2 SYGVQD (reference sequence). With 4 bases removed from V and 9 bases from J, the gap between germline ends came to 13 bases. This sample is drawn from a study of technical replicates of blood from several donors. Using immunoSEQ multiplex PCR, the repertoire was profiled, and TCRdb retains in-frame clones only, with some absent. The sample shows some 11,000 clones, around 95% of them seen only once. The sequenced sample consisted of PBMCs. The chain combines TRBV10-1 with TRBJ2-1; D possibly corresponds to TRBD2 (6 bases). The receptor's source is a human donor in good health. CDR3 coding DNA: TGCGCCAGCAGTGGGCCCCAAGCGGGTGAGCAGTTCTTC. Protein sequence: CASSGPQAGEQFF.